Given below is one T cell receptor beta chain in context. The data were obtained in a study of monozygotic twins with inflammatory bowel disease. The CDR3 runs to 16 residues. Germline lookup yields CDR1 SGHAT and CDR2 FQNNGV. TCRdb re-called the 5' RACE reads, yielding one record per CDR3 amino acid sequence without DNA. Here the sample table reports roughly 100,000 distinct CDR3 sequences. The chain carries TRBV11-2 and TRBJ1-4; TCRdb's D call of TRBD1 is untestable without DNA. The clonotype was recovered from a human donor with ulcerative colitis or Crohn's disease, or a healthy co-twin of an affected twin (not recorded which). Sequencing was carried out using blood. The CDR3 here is CASSPGGGTTNEKLFF.